This entry lists 19 T cell receptor beta chains sequenced from one sample in a study of human T cells and chemical hapten exposure. TCRdb independently ran MiXCR on the RACE reads; one entry per CDR3 protein. The sample has roughly 100,000 distinct CDR3 sequences; 9.5% to 12% are singletons. Indicated time point: patch test 1, 2 weeks after DPC sensitization. Treatment indicated: therapeutic diphenylcyclopropenone sensitization with weekly scalp DPC. The source was whole blood, collected in connection with sensitization to the hapten diphenylcyclopropenone (DPC). The receptors here all came from a woman in her thirties or forties with alopecia areata. Some clones in this sample may be carry-over from other donors' samples.

This clonotype has just a few counts. The V call is TRBV7-2, the J call TRBJ1-2, with TRBD1 matching 7 bases. V lost 4 bases and J lost 4; bases outside the gene matches: 6. Germline V CDR1 and CDR2: SGHTA, FQGNSA. This CDR3 has 14 residues. In DNA, the CDR3 is TGTGCCAGCAGCTCCCAGGGGGGAATCTATGGCTACACCTTC. Translating it yields CASSSQGGIYGYTF.

This clonotype came up many times. The chain is built from TRBV6-5 and TRBJ2-2, with 9 bases that match TRBD2. The CDR3 extends over 15 amino acids. Germline V lookup: CDR1 MNHEY, CDR2 SVGAGI. With 5 bases clipped from V and 1 base from J, the junction kept 2 bases outside the gene matches. The CDR3 sequence: CASSTSGLNTGELFF. The CDR3 DNA sequence: TGTGCCAGCAGTACTAGCGGGTTGAACACCGGGGAGCTGTTTTTT.

The chain carries TRBV2 and TRBJ2-3, with 7 bases fitting TRBD2. Germline values: CDR1 SNHLY, CDR2 FYNNEI. The CDR3 length is 14 residues. J gave up 2 bases and V 8 bases, and 7 bases lay outside the gene matches. The CDR3 bases are TGTGCCAGCGAAACCGGGACTAACACAGATACGCAGTATTTT. This translates into CASETGTNTDTQYF.

This clonotype was seen only a few times. This rearrangement joins TRBV2 to TRBJ2-2; the D gene is possibly TRBD1 (6 bases). Deletions cut 7 bases from V and 1 base from J, with 10 bases between. The germline V gene has CDR1 SNHLY and CDR2 FYNNEI. This CDR3 is built from 14 residues. The CDR3: CASTPQGNTGELFF. DNA for the CDR3: TGTGCCAGCACCCCACAGGGGAACACCGGGGAGCTGTTTTTT.

This clonotype was detected a few times. The chain joins TRBV10-3 to TRBJ2-5; TRBD2 aligns across 9 bases. J gave up 7 bases and V 0 bases, and 6 bases lay outside the gene matches. The CDR3 is 15 residues long. Germline V gene lookup returns CDR1 ENHRY and CDR2 SYGVKD. CDR3 protein: CAISESASGTGTQYF. CDR3 sequence (DNA): TGTGCCATCAGTGAGTCGGCTAGCGGGACCGGGACCCAGTACTTC.

This clonotype has only a few counts. This chain joins TRBV12-3 or TRBV12-4 and TRBJ1-1; D gene unclear. The CDR3 spans 11 residues. V gave up 8 bases and J gave up 2 bases, with 6 bases separating them. CDR3 coding DNA: TGTGCCAGCGGGTATAACACTGAAGCTTTCTTT. Translating it yields CASGYNTEAFF.

This clonotype has at least ten counts. The rearrangement links TRBV5-6 to TRBJ1-5; the D gene is possibly TRBD1 (5 bases). This CDR3 has 12 amino acids. The germline V and J ends were trimmed by 6 bases and 4 bases, with 8 bases remaining between them. Per the germline V gene, CDR1 is SGHDT and CDR2 is YYEEEE. DNA for the CDR3: TGTGCCAGCACGTCAGGGAATCAGCCCCAGCATTTT. Translating it yields CASTSGNQPQHF.

The rearrangement joins TRBV20-1 to TRBJ2-2, with TRBD2 matching over 7 bases. CDR1 is DFQATT, CDR2 SNEGSKA, per germline (reference sequence). The CDR3 sequence is 16 residues long. V shed 2 bases and J 4 bases; nucleotides not matched to a gene: 10. As DNA, the CDR3 is TGCAGTGCTAGACCCCCCGGGGCGGGGGTCACCGGGGAGCTGTTTTTT. Translating gives CSARPPGAGVTGELFF.

There are many counts of this clonotype. The rearrangement joins TRBV7-9 to TRBJ2-2; perhaps D is TRBD1 or TRBD2 (5 bases each). The germline V and J ends were trimmed by 6 bases and 4 bases, with 12 bases remaining between them. This CDR3 region has 14 residues. Germline V gives CDR1 SEHNR, CDR2 FQNEAQ (reference sequence). The CDR3 DNA sequence: TGTGCCAGCAGGAGGCGTGGGGGCACCGGGGAGCTGTTTTTT. Protein sequence: CASRRRGGTGELFF.

This clonotype was picked up many times. V gene TRBV5-5 combines with J gene TRBJ2-1; D gene uncertain. Germline V gene sequence: CDR1 SGHKS, CDR2 YYEKEE (reference sequence). Trimming shortened V by 8 bases and J by 0 bases, and 12 bases separated the two germline ends. This CDR3 spans 14 amino acids. The CDR3, as DNA: TGTGCCAGTGGTGATTCGAGCTCCTACAATGAGCAGTTCTTC. Its protein product is CASGDSSSYNEQFF.

This clonotype showed up many times. This sequence joins TRBV20-1 and TRBJ2-7, with D possibly TRBD1 on 5 matching bases. Per germline, CDR1 DFQATT and CDR2 SNEGSKA (reference sequence). There are 14 residues in the CDR3. Trimming removed 0 bases from V and 3 bases from J, with 12 bases in between. CDR3 in DNA: TGCAGTGCTAGAGACAGGGCCGCCGGCTACGAGCAGTACTTC. It codes for CSARDRAAGYEQYF.

This clonotype was counted ten times or more. This chain links TRBV7-9 with TRBJ2-5; D is uncertain. Germline V lookup: CDR1 SEHNR, CDR2 FQNEAQ (reference sequence). V was pared by 8 bases and J by 5 bases, with 6 bases between. The CDR3 sequence is 10 residues long. CDR3 nucleotides: TGTGCCAGCTCTGCGGAGACCCAGTACTTC. This encodes CASSAETQYF.

This clonotype was detected only a few times. The J gene is TRBJ2-1, the V gene TRBV28; no clear D. V gave up 5 bases and J gave up 3 bases, with 17 bases separating them. The length of the CDR3 is 16 residues. CDR1 and CDR2 from the germline V gene are MDHEN and SYDVKM. DNA for the CDR3: TGTGCCAGCAGTCTACCGCCCTCGGCCAACTACAATGAGCAGTTCTTC. This codes for CASSLPPSANYNEQFF.

This clonotype was picked up a small number of times. The chain joins TRBV6-2 or TRBV6-3 to TRBJ1-1; 9 bases match TRBD1. The trim removed 6 bases at V and 2 bases at J, leaving 7 bases unmatched. CDR1 is MNHEY and CDR2 is SVGEGT in the germline V gene. The CDR3 has 15 residues. The CDR3 here is CASRGGQGGNTEAFF. The CDR3 DNA reads TGTGCCAGCAGAGGGGGACAGGGTGGAAACACTGAAGCTTTCTTT.

This clonotype was observed at least ten times. The J gene is TRBJ2-1, the V gene TRBV20-1; TRBD2 agrees at 11 bases. The CDR3 covers 15 residues. V gave up 3 bases and J gave up 8 bases; unmatched junction bases: 9. Germline V gene lookup returns CDR1 DFQATT and CDR2 SNEGSKA (reference sequence). CDR3 residues: CSARSPSGRRDEQFF. The CDR3 nucleotides are TGCAGTGCTAGGTCCCCTAGCGGGAGGCGGGATGAGCAGTTCTTC.

This clonotype showed up many times. The chain links TRBV20-1 to TRBJ2-1; D possibly corresponds to TRBD2 (5 bases). Per germline, CDR1 DFQATT and CDR2 SNEGSKA (reference sequence). With 0 bases removed from V and 7 bases from J, the gap between germline ends came to 13 bases. This CDR3 contains 14 residues. CDR3 loop: CSARDLARRNEQFF. The CDR3 DNA follows: TGCAGTGCTAGAGATCTAGCCCGTAGGAATGAGCAGTTCTTC.

This clonotype has just a few counts. The J gene is TRBJ1-3, the V gene TRBV27; 8 bases fit TRBD1. Trimming removed 3 bases from V and 4 bases from J; junction bases left unmatched: 5. CDR1 is MNHEY, CDR2 SMNVEV, per germline (reference sequence). The CDR3 has 15 amino acids. CDR3 protein: CASSLSRGLGNTIYF. The CDR3 DNA reads as TGTGCCAGCAGTTTGAGCAGGGGGCTAGGAAACACCATATATTTT.

This clonotype was seen repeatedly, ten times or more. The chain couples TRBV7-2 to TRBJ2-2; D not certain. CDR1 is SGHTA and CDR2 is FQGNSA in the germline V gene. Trimming shortened V by 6 bases and J by 4 bases, and 6 bases separated the two germline ends. There are 12 residues in the CDR3. CDR3 sequence: CASRPVTGELFF. The CDR3 coding sequence is TGTGCCAGCAGACCGGTCACCGGGGAGCTGTTTTTT.

This clonotype was recorded a few times. The chain recombines TRBV20-1 with TRBJ1-6; D possibly corresponds to TRBD1 (5 bases). Looked up from germline, CDR1 is DFQATT and CDR2 is SNEGSKA (reference sequence). The CDR3 totals 17 residues. Trimming took off 2 bases at V and 2 bases at J, with 16 bases between the two ends. As DNA, the CDR3 is TGCAGTGCTAGAAATCGGCCCCCAGGGCCCTATAATTCACCCCTCCACTTT. This encodes CSARNRPPGPYNSPLHF.